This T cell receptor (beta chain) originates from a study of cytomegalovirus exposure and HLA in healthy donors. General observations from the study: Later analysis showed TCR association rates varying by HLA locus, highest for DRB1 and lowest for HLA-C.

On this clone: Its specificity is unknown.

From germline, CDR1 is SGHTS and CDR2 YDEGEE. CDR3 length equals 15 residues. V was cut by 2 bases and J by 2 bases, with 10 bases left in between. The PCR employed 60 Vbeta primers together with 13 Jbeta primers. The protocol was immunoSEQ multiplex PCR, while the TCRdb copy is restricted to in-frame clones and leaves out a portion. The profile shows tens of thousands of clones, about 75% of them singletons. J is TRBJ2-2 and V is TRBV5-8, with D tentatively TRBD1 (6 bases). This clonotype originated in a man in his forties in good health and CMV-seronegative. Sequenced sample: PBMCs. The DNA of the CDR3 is TGTGCCAGCAGCTTAATGACAGGAAACACCGGGGAGCTGTTTTTT. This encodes CASSLMTGNTGELFF.